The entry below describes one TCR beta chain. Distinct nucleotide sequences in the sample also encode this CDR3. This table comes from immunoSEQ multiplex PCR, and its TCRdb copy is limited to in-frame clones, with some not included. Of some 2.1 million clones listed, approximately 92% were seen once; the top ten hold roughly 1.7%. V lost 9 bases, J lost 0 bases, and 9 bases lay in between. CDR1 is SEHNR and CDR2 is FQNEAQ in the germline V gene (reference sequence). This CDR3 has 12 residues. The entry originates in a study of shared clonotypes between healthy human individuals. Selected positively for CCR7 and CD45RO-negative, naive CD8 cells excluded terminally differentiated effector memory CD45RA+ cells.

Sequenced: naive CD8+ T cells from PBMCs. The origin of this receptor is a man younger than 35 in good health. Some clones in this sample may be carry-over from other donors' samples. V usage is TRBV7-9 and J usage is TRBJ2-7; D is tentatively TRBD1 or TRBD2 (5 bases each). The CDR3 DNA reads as TGTGCCAGTTCAGGGAGCTCCTACGAGCAGTACTTC. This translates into CASSGSSYEQYF.